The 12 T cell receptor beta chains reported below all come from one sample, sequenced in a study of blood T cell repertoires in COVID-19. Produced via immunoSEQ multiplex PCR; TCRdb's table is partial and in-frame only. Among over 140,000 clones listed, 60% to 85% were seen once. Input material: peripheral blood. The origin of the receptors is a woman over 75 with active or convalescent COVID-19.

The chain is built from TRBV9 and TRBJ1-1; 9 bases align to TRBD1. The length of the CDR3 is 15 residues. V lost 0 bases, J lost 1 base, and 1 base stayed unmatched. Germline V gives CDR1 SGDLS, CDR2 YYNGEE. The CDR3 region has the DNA TGTGCCAGCAGCGTAGTGGGACAGGGGAACACTGAAGCTTTCTTT. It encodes CASSVVGQGNTEAFF.

As DNA, the CDR3 is TGTGCCAGCGGGGATCAGGGGCATCAGTACTTC. Residues: CASGDQGHQYF. This chain connects TRBV28 to TRBJ2-7, with D perhaps matching TRBD1 (6 bases). The V and J ends lost 8 bases and 10 bases respectively, with 15 bases between them. The germline gives CDR1 MDHEN, CDR2 SYDVKM. The CDR3 consists of 11 residues. The full variable domain, its missing parts supplied by reference TRBV28 and TRBJ2-7, is DVKVTQSSRYLVKRTGEKVFLECVQDMDHENMFWYRQDPGLGLRLIYFSYDVKMKEKGDIPEGYSVSREKKERFSLILESASTNQTSMYLCASGDQGHQYFGPGTRLTVT.

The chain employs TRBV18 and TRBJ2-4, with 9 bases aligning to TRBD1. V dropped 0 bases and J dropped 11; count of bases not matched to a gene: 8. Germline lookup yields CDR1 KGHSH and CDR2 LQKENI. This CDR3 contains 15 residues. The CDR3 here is CASSPPGQGRLVQYF. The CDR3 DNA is TGTGCCAGCTCACCACCGGGACAGGGTCGTCTTGTTCAGTACTTC.

CDR3 bases: TGTGCCAGCAGCTTCGGACAGGGGGCGCTTGGCTACACCTTC. Encoded protein: CASSFGQGALGYTF. The rearrangement links TRBV9 to TRBJ1-2; TRBD1 agrees at 11 bases. V lost 4 bases to trimming and J lost 7 bases; unmatched junction nucleotides: 6. Germline CDR1 SGDLS, CDR2 YYNGEE. CDR3 length: 14 amino acids. The whole variable domain, filled in from reference TRBV9 and TRBJ1-2, reads DSGVTQTPKHLITATGQRVTLRCSPRSGDLSVYWYQQSLDQGLQFLIQYYNGEERAKGNILERFSAQQFPDLHSELNLSSLELGDSALYFCASSFGQGALGYTFGSGTRLTVV.

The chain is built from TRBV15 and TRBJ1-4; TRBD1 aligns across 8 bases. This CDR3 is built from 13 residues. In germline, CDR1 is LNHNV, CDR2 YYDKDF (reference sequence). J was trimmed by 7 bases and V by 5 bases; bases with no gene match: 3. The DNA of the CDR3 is TGTGCCACCAGCCTGCAGGGGGCTGAAAAACTGTTTTTT. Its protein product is CATSLQGAEKLFF.

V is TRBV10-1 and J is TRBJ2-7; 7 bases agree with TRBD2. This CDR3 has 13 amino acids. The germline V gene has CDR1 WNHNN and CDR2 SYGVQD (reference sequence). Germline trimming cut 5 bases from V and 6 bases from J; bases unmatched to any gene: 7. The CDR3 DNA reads TGCGCCAGCAGTCCACGGGGCGGGGGCGAGCAGTACTTC. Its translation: CASSPRGGGEQYF.

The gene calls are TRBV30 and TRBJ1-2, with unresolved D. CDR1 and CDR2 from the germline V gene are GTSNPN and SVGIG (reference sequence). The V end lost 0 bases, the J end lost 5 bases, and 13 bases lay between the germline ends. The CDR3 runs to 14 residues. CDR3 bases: TGTGCCTGGAGTGTAGAGGAGGGAGGGTATGGCTACACCTTC. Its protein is CAWSVEEGGYGYTF.

The CDR3 here is CASSLAVSPTGELFF. The CDR3 bases are TGTGCCAGCAGCTTAGCCGTGAGTCCCACCGGGGAGCTGTTTTTT. The chain carries TRBV7-2 and TRBJ2-2; D unresolved. The CDR3 extends over 15 amino acids. V lost 0 bases to trimming and J lost 4 bases, with 9 bases between them. Germline V gives CDR1 SGHTA, CDR2 FQGNSA.

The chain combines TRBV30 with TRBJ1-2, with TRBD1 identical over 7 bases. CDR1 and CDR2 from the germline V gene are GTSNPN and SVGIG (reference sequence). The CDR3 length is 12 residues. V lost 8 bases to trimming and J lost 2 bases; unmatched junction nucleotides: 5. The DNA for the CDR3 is TGTGCCGGGACAGCGATGAACTATGGCTACACCTTC. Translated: CAGTAMNYGYTF. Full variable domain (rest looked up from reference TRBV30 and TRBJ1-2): SQTIHQWPATLVQPVGSPLSLECTVEGTSNPNLYWYRQAAGRGLQLLFYSVGIGQISSEVPQNLSASRPQDRQFILSSKKLLLSDSGFYLCAGTAMNYGYTFGSGTRLTVV.

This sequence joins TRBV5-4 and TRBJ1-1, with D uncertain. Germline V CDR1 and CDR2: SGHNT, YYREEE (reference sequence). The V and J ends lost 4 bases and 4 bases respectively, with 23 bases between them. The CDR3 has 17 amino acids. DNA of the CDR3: TGTGCCAGCAGCCCGTACTTTAGACTGGCCATAGGCACTGAAGCTTTCTTT. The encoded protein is CASSPYFRLAIGTEAFF.

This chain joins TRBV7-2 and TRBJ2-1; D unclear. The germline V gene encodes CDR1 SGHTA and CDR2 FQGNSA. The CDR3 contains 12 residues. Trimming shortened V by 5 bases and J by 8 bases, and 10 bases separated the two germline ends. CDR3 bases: TGTGCCAGCAGCCTGACTCGGGATGAGCAGTTCTTC. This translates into CASSLTRDEQFF. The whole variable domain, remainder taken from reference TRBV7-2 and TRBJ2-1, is GAGVSQSPSNKVTEKGKDVELRCDPISGHTALYWYRQSLGQGLEFLIYFQGNSAPDKSGLPSDRFSAERTGGSVSTLTIQRTQQEDSAVYLCASSLTRDEQFFGPGTRLTVL.

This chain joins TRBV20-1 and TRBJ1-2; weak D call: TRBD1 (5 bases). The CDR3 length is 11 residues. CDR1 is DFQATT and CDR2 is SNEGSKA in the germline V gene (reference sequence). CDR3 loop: CRGGGNYGYTF. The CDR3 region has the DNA TGCAGGGGGGGAGGGAACTATGGCTACACCTTC.